A selection of T cell receptor beta chains follows, all from one sample in a study of Ad26.COV2.S vaccination and SARS-CoV-2 variants. Clones were read by immunoSEQ multiplex PCR, and TCRdb kept only the in-frame ones, dropping some. The data show about 480,000 clones, approximately 90% seen once. Source: peripheral blood, taken in a trial of Ad26.COV2.S vaccine versus placebo. The receptors shown here come from a person aged 18-60 years who received the Ad26.COV2.S COVID-19 vaccine or a placebo. Each CDR3 is given with its conserved first and last residue. A D gene is named only where the DNA matches it firmly. Size is stated for part of the rows, as once, few or many counts, or as a class when the clone is expanded.

V	size	D	J	DNA	CDR3
TRBV7-2	NA	NA	TRBJ2-5	TGTGCCAGCAGCTTAAAGGGGACTGAGACCCAGTACTTC	CASSLKGTETQYF
TRBV9	NA	NA	TRBJ1-3	TGTGCCAGCAGCGAGGGGATAGTCGGGAACACCATATATTTT	CASSEGIVGNTIYF
TRBV30	NA	TRBD1	TRBJ2-6	TGTGCCCGCGACAGGGGGTCGGGCGGGGCCAACGTCCTGACTTTC	CARDRGSGGANVLTF
TRBV6-6	NA	NA	TRBJ2-7	TGTGCCAGCAGTCGGGACACGGCTTACGAGGGGCAGTACTTC	CASSRDTAYEGQYF
TRBV19	NA	NA	TRBJ2-5	TGTGCCAGTAGTGGAGTAATCGGTGGGGTGGAGACCCAGTACTTC	CASSGVIGGVETQYF
TRBV3-1/TRBV3-2	NA	NA	TRBJ1-2	TGTGCCAGCAGCCCCCATGGCGGACTCTATGGCTACACCTTC	CASSPHGGLYGYTF
TRBV5-6	once	TRBD2	TRBJ2-1	TGTGCCAGCAGCGCAAACCCGGGACTAACAAATGAGCAGTTCTTC	CASSANPGLTNEQFF
TRBV2	NA	NA	TRBJ2-5	TGTGCCAGCAGTGAATCCCCCATGTGGCAAGAGACCCAGTACTTC	CASSESPMWQETQYF
TRBV18	NA	NA	TRBJ1-2	TGTGCCAGCTCACTTGGAACCCGGGATGGCTACACCTTC	CASSLGTRDGYTF
TRBV7-3	few	NA	TRBJ2-2	TGTGCCAGCAGCCCGAGGAGCACCGGGGAGCTGTTTTTT	CASSPRSTGELFF
TRBV18	once	NA	TRBJ1-1	TGTGCCAGCTCACTCCCCGGGGGTAGGGCAGCTGAAGCTTTCTTT	CASSLPGGRAAEAFF
TRBV10-3	NA	NA	TRBJ1-1	TGTGCCATCAGTCAGGATCCGAACACTGAAGCTTTCTTT	CAISQDPNTEAFF
TRBV19	few	NA	TRBJ1-5	TGTGCCGCCGGACACCCTGGGGATCAGCCCCAGCATTTT	CAAGHPGDQPQHF
TRBV5-1	NA	TRBD2	TRBJ2-7	TGCGCCAGCAGCGCCGGACTAGTCAGTGACGAGCAGTACTTC	CASSAGLVSDEQYF
TRBV7-9	NA	NA	TRBJ2-3	TGTGCCAGCAGTTCTGATCGACACCTAACTAGCACAGATACGCAGTATTTT	CASSSDRHLTSTDTQYF
TRBV5-4	NA	NA	TRBJ2-7	TGTGCCAGCAGCTTGATTAACTCGCGGGACGAGCAGTACTTC	CASSLINSRDEQYF
TRBV30	NA	NA	TRBJ2-1	TGTGCCTGGAGTGTCGGCCAGGGTCGGAAGTTCTTC	CAWSVGQGRKFF
TRBV3-1/TRBV3-2	NA	NA	TRBJ2-6	TGTGCCGCCTCCCCCACAGGGCCTGGGGCCAACGTCCTGACTTTC	CAASPTGPGANVLTF
TRBV7-2	NA	NA	TRBJ2-3	TGTGCCAGCAGCTTAAAGTCCTTGGATACGCAGTATTTT	CASSLKSLDTQYF
TRBV7-2	NA	NA	TRBJ1-3	TGTGCCAGCAGCTTAGTTCTGGGGTCGGGCTCTGGAAACACCATATATTTT	CASSLVLGSGSGNTIYF
TRBV19	NA	NA	TRBJ2-2	TGTGCCAGTAGTATACCTATGAGGGGCGACACCGGGGAGCTGTTTTTT	CASSIPMRGDTGELFF
TRBV14	once	NA	TRBJ2-7	TGTGCCAGCAGCCAAGATATACAGGAAGGAACGGACGAGCAGTACTTC	CASSQDIQEGTDEQYF
TRBV27	NA	NA	TRBJ1-2	TGTGCCAGCAGTACGGGGGACGGACGACACTATGGCTACACCTTC	CASSTGDGRHYGYTF
TRBV3-1/TRBV3-2	NA	NA	TRBJ2-3	TGTGCCAGCAGCCAAGATTTGGGCGGGACTAGCACAGATACGCAGTATTTT	CASSQDLGGTSTDTQYF
TRBV7-2	NA	NA	TRBJ1-3	TGTGCCAGCAGCTCGACATCTGGAAACACCATATATTTT	CASSSTSGNTIYF
TRBV7-2	NA	NA	TRBJ1-6	TGTGCCAGCAGTTCTCCGAGACAGGTCTATAATTCACCCCTCCACTTT	CASSSPRQVYNSPLHF
TRBV6-1	once	TRBD2	TRBJ2-7	TGTGCCAGCAGTGAGTTGGGACTAGCGGGAGGTAAGCGGTACTTC	CASSELGLAGGKRYF
TRBV3-1/TRBV3-2	NA	NA	TRBJ1-2	TGTGCCAGCAGTGGAAAAGGGAGTTATGGCTACACCTTC	CASSGKGSYGYTF
TRBV28	few	TRBD2	TRBJ2-7	TGTGCCACCGAGACTAGCGGCCACCAGAGCTCCTACGAGCAGTACTTC	CATETSGHQSSYEQYF
TRBV5-1	NA	TRBD2	TRBJ2-1	TGCGCCAGCAGCCCGAGCGGGAGCGGATACAATGAGCAGTTCTTC	CASSPSGSGYNEQFF
TRBV7-8	NA	NA	TRBJ2-2	TGTGCCAGCAGCCACCGGACCGGGGAGCTGTTTTTT	CASSHRTGELFF
TRBV7-9	NA	TRBD1	TRBJ2-7	TGTGCCAGCAGCCAAGAGGACAGGGCACGGGAGCAGTACTTC	CASSQEDRAREQYF
TRBV27	NA	NA	TRBJ1-5	TGTGCCAGCAGTTTAAGGCAGGGCAATCAGCCCCAGCATTTT	CASSLRQGNQPQHF
TRBV29-1	NA	TRBD1	TRBJ1-1	TGCAGCGTTGTGGGACAGGGGGCCACTGAAGCTTTCTTT	CSVVGQGATEAFF
TRBV5-1	NA	NA	TRBJ2-6	TGCGCCAGCAGCGTTGGGAGCTCTGGGGCCAACGTCCTGACTTTC	CASSVGSSGANVLTF
TRBV7-2	NA	NA	TRBJ1-1	TGTGCCAGCAGCATAGCCTCTGAAGCTTTCTTT	CASSIASEAFF
TRBV11-3	NA	TRBD2	TRBJ2-1	TGTGCCAGCAAGAGCGGGAGTGGGAATGAGCAGTTCTTC	CASKSGSGNEQFF
TRBV18	NA	NA	TRBJ2-5	TGTGCCAGCTCACCCCTCCCTGACAGTCAAGAGACCCAGTACTTC	CASSPLPDSQETQYF
TRBV28	NA	NA	TRBJ1-5	TGTGCCAGCATCAGTACCCAGGGTTTGGGCAATCAGCCCCAGCATTTT	CASISTQGLGNQPQHF
TRBV7-8	once	TRBD2	TRBJ2-7	TGTGCCAGCAGCCCCGAGGGACTAGCGGGAGCTAAGCAGTACTTC	CASSPEGLAGAKQYF
TRBV5-1	NA	NA	TRBJ1-4	TGCGCCAGCAGCCTAAACGTTGGAAAGGAGGAAAAACTGTTTTTT	CASSLNVGKEEKLFF
TRBV28	NA	TRBD1	TRBJ2-7	TGTGCCAGCTTGTTCGGACAGGGCTACGAGCAGTACTTC	CASLFGQGYEQYF
TRBV2	NA	TRBD1	TRBJ2-5	TGTGCCAGCACCTCGGGACAGTTCCAAGAGACCCAGTACTTC	CASTSGQFQETQYF
TRBV21-1	once	NA	TRBJ2-3	TGTGCCAGCAGGAGGGGGGGCCCCCTAGCGGGGAAGGCAGATACGCAGTATTTT	CASRRGGPLAGKADTQYF
TRBV30	NA	TRBD2	TRBJ2-7	TGTGCCTGGAGACCGGGACTAGCGGTACCCTACGAGCAGTACTTC	CAWRPGLAVPYEQYF
TRBV28	NA	TRBD1	TRBJ1-5	TGTGCCAGCAGTTACAGGGGTTGGGGCAATCAGCCCCAGCATTTT	CASSYRGWGNQPQHF
TRBV14	NA	NA	TRBJ2-1	TGTGCCAGCAGCCATCACGGGACTGTCCGGAATGAGCAGTTCTTC	CASSHHGTVRNEQFF
TRBV9	NA	TRBD1	TRBJ1-1	TGTGCCAGCAGCGTAGTAGGGACAGAGGGGGGAGTTTTCTTT	CASSVVGTEGGVFF
TRBV5-1	NA	TRBD1	TRBJ1-4	TGCGCCAGCAGCCTAGAGGGACAGGGGGCCGGGCAAAAACTGTTTTTT	CASSLEGQGAGQKLFF
TRBV7-9	once	TRBD2	TRBJ2-2	TGTGCCAGCAGCCCTTACGGAGGGTTGCGGGAGCGGCAGACCGGGGAGCTGTTTTTT	CASSPYGGLRERQTGELFF
TRBV4-3	once	NA	TRBJ2-1	TGCGCCAGCAGCCGGAACTTGGACTACAATGAGCAGTTCTTC	CASSRNLDYNEQFF
TRBV7-2	NA	NA	TRBJ2-7	TGTGCCAGCAGCTTATTTCCCATCGAGCAGTACTTC	CASSLFPIEQYF